Below, 18 T cell receptor beta chains from the same sample are listed, as sequenced in a study of a mutant IDH1 vaccine in newly diagnosed glioma. Their antigens remain unidentified. Using immunoSEQ multiplex PCR, the repertoire was profiled, and TCRdb retains in-frame clones only, with some absent. There are about 120,000 clones in the sample; around 90% occur only once, and 0.6% to 0.7% lies in the top ten. Stated time point: week 11, during vaccination. Alongside topical imiquimod, each dose of vaccine comprised 300 ug of mutant IDH1 20-mer peptide. The specimen comprised PBMCs, sampled from a glioma patient whose treatment included an IDH1 peptide vaccine. These receptors all stem from a woman aged 45-59 years with glioma.

The chain uses TRBV5-1 and TRBJ1-4; possible D gene TRBD1, 5 bases. This CDR3 is 16 amino acids long. Between the trimmed V and J ends, which lost 1 base and 0 bases, there was a span of 10 bases. The germline V gene encodes CDR1 SGHRS and CDR2 YFSETQ. The CDR3 bases are TGCGCCAGCAGCTTGCGAGGGGATGCAACTAATGAAAAACTGTTTTTT. Amino acids: CASSLRGDATNEKLFF.

The chain combines TRBV2 with TRBJ1-4; D is ambiguous. This CDR3 has 13 residues. CDR1 is SNHLY, CDR2 FYNNEI, per germline. V gave up 3 bases and J gave up 5 bases, with 7 bases separating them. CDR3 sequence reads: CASSDSGNEKLFF. DNA for the CDR3: TGTGCCAGCAGTGATTCCGGGAATGAAAAACTGTTTTTT.

V is TRBV12-5 and J is TRBJ2-2, with unresolved D. The CDR3 extends over 13 amino acids. Germline CDR1 and CDR2: LGHNT and FRNRAP. Trimming took off 0 bases at V and 6 bases at J, with 5 bases between the two ends. The CDR3 DNA reads as TGTGCTAGTGGTTTGGTGTTTTCCGGGGAGCTGTTTTTT. Translation: CASGLVFSGELFF.

V and J are TRBV2 and TRBJ2-3; 7 bases line up with TRBD1. Trimming took 8 bases from V and 4 from J; bases not matched to a gene: 3. The CDR3 totals 12 residues. Germline V lookup: CDR1 SNHLY, CDR2 FYNNEI. CDR3 loop: CASSDRADTQYF. DNA of the CDR3: TGTGCCAGCTCTGACAGGGCAGATACGCAGTATTTT.

The genes are TRBV4-2 and TRBJ2-5; possibly TRBD1 for D (6 bases). The J call may not be correct, given that the DNA end is closer to TRBJ2-7. The CDR3 loop spans 14 amino acids. CDR1 and CDR2 (germline): LGHNA, YNFKEQ. This CDR3 reads CASSQGMDSYEQYF. The CDR3 DNA reads TGTGCCAGCAGCCAAGGGATGGACAGTTACGAGCAGTACTTC.

The chain carries TRBV6-5 and TRBJ2-3, with D possibly TRBD1 on 6 matching bases. The CDR3 sequence is 13 residues long. Trimming left V 6 bases short and J 0 bases short, with 7 bases between. The germline V gene encodes CDR1 MNHEY and CDR2 SVGAGI. This CDR3 reads CASSGQSTDTQYF. DNA of the CDR3: TGTGCCAGCAGCGGACAGAGCACAGATACGCAGTATTTT.

V is TRBV15 and J is TRBJ1-4; D is uncertain. Germline assignment: CDR1 LNHNV and CDR2 YYDKDF (reference sequence). The CDR3 has 15 amino acids. V shed 1 base and J shed 7 bases, with 13 bases lying between them. The CDR3 sequence: CATSRAPRVGEKLFF. As DNA, the CDR3 is TGTGCCACCAGCAGAGCACCCCGGGTGGGTGAAAAACTGTTTTTT.

A single count supports this clone. The V call is TRBV7-9, the J call TRBJ2-7; D is ambiguous. The CDR3 runs to 13 residues. The V and J ends lost 7 bases and 0 bases respectively, with 10 bases between them. Germline V gene sequence: CDR1 SEHNR, CDR2 FQNEAQ (reference sequence). CDR3 amino acids: CASIRTNSYEQYF. CDR3 sequence (DNA): TGTGCCAGCATCCGGACCAACTCCTACGAGCAGTACTTC.

The chain employs TRBV27 and TRBJ2-7; D uncertain. Germline assignment: CDR1 MNHEY and CDR2 SMNVEV (reference sequence). CDR3 length equals 11 residues. The V end was cut by 4 bases, the J end by 3 bases, with 4 bases between. The CDR3 sequence: CASSSYYEQYF. CDR3 nucleotide sequence: TGTGCCAGCAGTTCGTACTACGAGCAGTACTTC.

V usage is TRBV7-9 and J usage is TRBJ1-3; TRBD1 matches at 8 bases. Germline CDR1 is SEHNR and CDR2 is FQNEAQ (reference sequence). Trimming cost V 3 bases and J 9 bases; bases outside gene matches: 16. The CDR3 loop spans 17 amino acids. CDR3 residues: CASSFPLPDRGGGTIYF. The CDR3, as DNA: TGTGCCAGCAGCTTTCCCCTTCCTGACAGGGGAGGAGGCACCATATATTTT.

The chain combines TRBV7-3 with TRBJ2-3, with 8 positions matching TRBD2. The ends lost 5 bases at V and 3 bases at J; junction bases unmatched: 4. The germline V gene encodes CDR1 SGHTA and CDR2 FQGTGA. The CDR3 is made up of 14 amino acids. The CDR3 loop is CASSPGLATDTQYF. The CDR3, as DNA: TGTGCCAGCAGCCCCGGACTAGCAACAGATACGCAGTATTTT.

The genes are TRBV10-2 and TRBJ2-2, with no clear D. CDR3 size: 15 residues. Germline CDR1 reads WSHSY; CDR2 reads SAAADI. Deletions cut 1 base from V and 0 bases from J, with 6 bases between. In nucleotides, the CDR3 is TGCGCCAGCAGTGAGTGGGAACCGAACACCGGGGAGCTGTTTTTT. Translated, it gives CASSEWEPNTGELFF.

The chain combines TRBV27 with TRBJ2-3, with TRBD2 as a possible D gene (5 bases). The germline CDR1 and CDR2 sequences are MNHEY and SMNVEV (reference sequence). With 0 bases removed from V and 4 bases from J, the gap between germline ends came to 11 bases. CDR3 length: 15 residues. The CDR3: CASSLSVGRADTQYF. The CDR3 DNA follows: TGTGCCAGCAGTTTATCGGTAGGGAGAGCAGATACGCAGTATTTT.

This chain joins TRBV27 and TRBJ2-7; the match to TRBD1 covers 10 bases. CDR1 and CDR2 (germline): MNHEY, SMNVEV (reference sequence). Trimming at V came to 5 bases and at J to 3 bases, leaving 4 bases not matched to a gene. CDR3 length: 14 amino acids. The CDR3 protein is CASSPRTGGYEQYF. CDR3 bases: TGTGCCAGCAGTCCCCGGACAGGGGGCTACGAGCAGTACTTC.

This sequence joins TRBV18 and TRBJ2-7; TRBD1 is a possible D gene (5 bases). Germline CDR1 reads KGHSH; CDR2 reads LQKENI. This CDR3 has 12 residues. The V and J ends lost 5 bases and 5 bases respectively, with 10 bases between them. The CDR3 loop is CASSAQGNEQYF. The DNA of the CDR3 is TGTGCCAGCTCAGCCCAGGGAAACGAGCAGTACTTC.

This clone was counted a single time. This chain connects TRBV6-6 to TRBJ1-2, with 9 bases aligning to TRBD1. After removal of 3 bases from V and 8 bases from J, the junction contained 7 bases not matched to a gene. The CDR3 is made up of 14 amino acids. CDR1 MNHNY and CDR2 SVGAGI come from the germline V gene (reference sequence). The CDR3, as DNA: TGTGCCAGCAGTTATACGGGACAGGGCCCCGGCTACACCTTC. Translated: CASSYTGQGPGYTF.

The chain recombines TRBV4-1 with TRBJ2-3; 11 bases agree with TRBD2. Germline CDR1 reads MGHRA; CDR2 reads YSYEKL. V lost 4 bases and J lost 1; bases outside the gene matches: 7. This CDR3 region has 17 residues. CDR3 protein: CASSLIPGLAGTDTQYF. DNA of the CDR3: TGCGCCAGCAGCCTTATACCGGGACTAGCGGGCACAGATACGCAGTATTTT.

The chain employs TRBV27 and TRBJ2-7; 8 bases line up with TRBD1. Germline V gene sequence: CDR1 MNHEY, CDR2 SMNVEV (reference sequence). V shed 3 bases, J shed 4 bases, and the junction held 5 bases outside the gene matches. The CDR3 contains 14 residues. DNA of the CDR3: TGTGCCAGCAGTTTGGGGCAGGGGGCTTACGAGCAGTACTTC. Its protein product is CASSLGQGAYEQYF.